Following are 14 T cell receptor beta chains from one sample sequenced in a study of T-cell memory formation after mild COVID-19 (dated by TCRdb to the early 2020s). The receptor library was made with 5' RACE. The sample was run on an Illumina NovaSeq 6000. The public sequencing data were trimmed at Q25 with fastp and processed into clonotypes with MiXCR by TCRdb, which kept only in-frame beta chains. Rows matching on CDR3 protein sequence are summarized as one entry with the most common DNA and genes. The sample data list 280,000 or so distinct CDR3 sequences, and over 15% of these were observed just once. The ten largest make up roughly 23% of the sample. The sequenced sample was PBMCs or a T cell subset sorted from them (not recorded which). These receptors all come from a man younger than 35 who had mild COVID-19 (a few samples of this study predate the infection). The sample titles of this study are shuffled in the database, so cell type and time point are left out; the donor was told from shared clones.

The chain combines TRBV5-1 with TRBJ2-3; tentatively, D is TRBD2 (7 bases). The CDR3 consists of 17 residues. The V end was cut by 3 bases, the J end by 1 base, with 18 bases between. CDR1 and CDR2 (germline): SGHRS, YFSETQ. The CDR3 is CASSWKQGSGGTDTQYF. The CDR3 DNA reads TGCGCCAGCAGCTGGAAACAGGGAAGCGGGGGCACAGATACGCAGTATTTT.

V and J are TRBV3-1 and TRBJ2-6; the D gene is possibly TRBD1 (5 bases). The germline gives CDR1 LGHDT, CDR2 YNNKEL (reference sequence). The CDR3 totals 15 residues. V was trimmed by 5 bases and J by 1 base, leaving 9 bases between them. The CDR3 region has the DNA TGTGCCAGCAGCGTCTCAGGGTCTGGGGCCAACGTCCTGACTTTC. Translation: CASSVSGSGANVLTF. Based on the CDR3 plus reference TRBV3-1 and TRBJ2-6, the full variable domain is DTAVSQTPKYLVTQMGNDKSIKCEQNLGHDTMYWYKQDSKKFLKIMFSYNNKELIINETVPNRFSPKSPDKAHLNLHINSLELGDSAVYFCASSVSGSGANVLTFGAGSRLTVL.

This clonotype occurred a few times. A junction boundary mismatches the germline segment, possibly from a read error. The V gene is TRBV7-7, the J gene TRBJ2-3, with TRBD2 identical over 8 bases. This CDR3 has 15 amino acids. Germline V gives CDR1 SSHAT, CDR2 FNYEAQ (reference sequence). CDR3: CASSLGGLGADTQYF. CDR3 sequence (DNA): TGTGCTAGCAGCTTAGGGGGACTAGGAGCAGATACGCAGTATTTT.

The chain uses TRBV6-5 and TRBJ1-1, with 9 bases that match TRBD1. From germline, CDR1 is MNHEY and CDR2 SVGAGI. J gave up 2 bases and V 5 bases, and 6 bases lay outside the gene matches. The CDR3 loop spans 15 amino acids. DNA of the CDR3: TGTGCCAGCAGTGCTACGGGACAGGGAAACACTGAAGCTTTCTTT. It yields the protein CASSATGQGNTEAFF.

This clonotype was found many times. The chain uses TRBV20-1 and TRBJ2-4; D is possibly TRBD1 (6 bases). Germline CDR1 and CDR2: DFQATT and SNEGSKA (reference sequence). This CDR3 is 11 amino acids long. Trimming took 5 bases from V and 12 from J, leaving 14 bases between them. The CDR3: CSAATGTNQYF. DNA of the CDR3: TGCAGTGCTGCTACCGGGACAAATCAGTACTTC.

This clonotype has a handful of counts. The CDR3 spells CASSPSGGSLETQYF. The CDR3, as DNA: TGTGCCAGCAGCCCTTCGGGGGGGAGTCTGGAGACCCAGTACTTC. V gene TRBV7-3 combines with J gene TRBJ2-5; TRBD2 matches at 8 bases. The CDR3 runs 15 residues. The junction had 10 bases not matched to a gene; V was cut back by 5 bases and J by 5 bases. From germline, CDR1 is SGHTA and CDR2 FQGTGA.

In this sample, this clonotype turned up many times. CDR3 DNA: TGCGCCAGCAGCGACAATAGCGGGGGGGTCACAGATACGCAGTATTTT. Its protein is CASSDNSGGVTDTQYF. The rearrangement links TRBV5-1 to TRBJ2-3; 11 nucleotides align to TRBD2. Germline values: CDR1 SGHRS, CDR2 YFSETQ. This CDR3 comprises 16 residues. With V trimmed by 4 bases and J by 2 bases, 6 bases remained unmatched.

V is TRBV11-2 and J is TRBJ1-2; D gene uncertain. The CDR3 has 13 residues. With 5 bases removed from V and 4 bases from J, the gap between germline ends came to 11 bases. Germline CDR1 is SGHAT and CDR2 is FQNNGV. The DNA of the CDR3 is TGTGCCAGCAGCACCGACGGACTCTATGGCTACACCTTC. Residues: CASSTDGLYGYTF.

This clonotype was detected only a few times. The chain couples TRBV20-1 to TRBJ1-1; D remains unclear. This CDR3 is built from 12 residues. The germline V and J ends were trimmed by 1 base and 0 bases, with 3 bases remaining between them. Germline V gene lookup returns CDR1 DFQATT and CDR2 SNEGSKA (reference sequence). The CDR3 loop reads CSARVLNTEAFF. The CDR3 bases are TGCAGTGCTAGAGTTTTGAACACTGAAGCTTTCTTT.

Many counts were recorded for this clonotype. The CDR3 DNA follows: TGCGCCAGCAGCTTTTCCCGGACAGGAACCCTTATGAACACTGAAGCTTTCTTT. Translated: CASSFSRTGTLMNTEAFF. V gene TRBV5-1 combines with J gene TRBJ1-1; 7 nucleotides agree with TRBD1. The CDR3 runs 18 residues. The V gene end was trimmed by 2 bases and the J gene end by 0 bases; junction bases not matched to a gene: 13. From germline, CDR1 is SGHRS and CDR2 YFSETQ.

This clonotype was observed a handful of times. V is TRBV12-3 or TRBV12-4 and J is TRBJ2-1; D may be TRBD2 (6 bases). V lost 3 bases and J lost 7, with 10 bases in between. The length of the CDR3 is 13 residues. The CDR3 nucleotides are TGTGCCAGCAGTTTTGGGGGGTTGAATGAGCAGTTCTTC. Residues: CASSFGGLNEQFF.

This clonotype appeared many times. This chain links TRBV5-1 with TRBJ2-5; D might be TRBD2 (6 bases). Germline V lookup: CDR1 SGHRS, CDR2 YFSETQ. The V end lost 0 bases, the J end lost 3 bases, and 9 bases lay between the germline ends. This CDR3 spans 14 amino acids. CDR3 coding DNA: TGCGCCAGCAGCTTGGTTGCGGGGAAAGAGACCCAGTACTTC. It codes for CASSLVAGKETQYF. The full variable domain, completed using reference TRBV5-1 and TRBJ2-5, is KAGVTQTPRYLIKTRGQQVTLSCSPISGHRSVSWYQQTPGQGLQFLFEYFSETQRNKGNFPGRFSGRQFSNSRSEMNVSTLELGDSALYLCASSLVAGKETQYFGPGTRLLVL.

This clonotype was observed a few times. The gene calls are TRBV6-6 and TRBJ1-2; 9 positions match TRBD1. The germline CDR1 and CDR2 sequences are MNHNY and SVGAGI (reference sequence). The CDR3 covers 12 residues. J was trimmed by 8 bases and V by 5 bases; bases with no gene match: 3. The DNA of the CDR3 is TGTGCCAGCAGTAGGACAGGGGTAGGCTACACCTTC. Protein product: CASSRTGVGYTF.

This rearrangement joins TRBV29-1 to TRBJ2-1, with 9 bases fitting TRBD1. Looked up from germline, CDR1 is SQVTM and CDR2 is ANQGSEA. CDR3 length equals 15 residues. With 3 bases clipped from V and 4 bases from J, the junction kept 7 bases outside the gene matches. CDR3 region: CSVDLGDRAYNEQFF. In DNA, the CDR3 is TGCAGCGTTGATTTGGGGGACAGGGCTTACAATGAGCAGTTCTTC.